The rows below give T cell receptor beta chains drawn from one sample of a study of yellow fever vaccine responses in identical twins. TCRdb reprocessed the RT-PCR reads with MiXCR, giving one entry per CDR3 protein. The table shows about 13,000 distinct CDR3 sequences, with approximately 85% occurring only once. The sample was T cells from blood (PBMCs), unsorted or a sorted subset (not recorded which), taken before or after yellow fever vaccination (not recorded which). These receptors all stem from a woman under 30 who received the yellow fever vaccine. The conserved cysteine and the conserved F or W are not part of the CDR3 here. The order of the fields is clone size, J gene, D gene, V gene, CDR3 protein. A D gene is named only where the DNA matches it firmly. Only some rows state a clone size, as once, few, many or a class for expanded clones.

>.|TRBJ1-1|.|TRBV4-2
ASSQGRVNTEAF
>.|TRBJ1-2|.|TRBV28
ASSGRNYGYT
>few|TRBJ2-7|.|TRBV11-1
ASSAAGVYEQY
>.|TRBJ1-1|.|TRBV20-1
SARVGVKNTEAF
>.|TRBJ1-1|.|TRBV29-1
SVDERTGEAF
>.|TRBJ2-2|.|TRBV19
ASSIMGSTGELF
>.|TRBJ1-2|.|TRBV4-2
ASSQSGYGYT
>.|TRBJ1-1|.|TRBV6-5
ASSYGVSTEAF
>.|TRBJ2-7|.|TRBV29-1
SVHTASSYEQY
>few|TRBJ1-1|.|TRBV2
ASSGDSPNTEAF
>.|TRBJ2-7|TRBD1|TRBV7-6
ASSVGTGSYEQY
>.|TRBJ2-1|TRBD2|TRBV28
ASSFRGRSSEQF
>few|TRBJ2-1|.|TRBV10-3
AISVVNRNEQF
>.|TRBJ2-1|TRBD2|TRBV19
ASTRGGGNEQF
>.|TRBJ2-7|TRBD1|TRBV4-3
ASSPRTGYEQY
>few|TRBJ2-7|.|TRBV10-3
AISESSSLNEQY
>.|TRBJ2-6|.|TRBV29-1
SVWANVLT
>.|TRBJ2-7|.|TRBV11-3
AGGHTYEQY
>.|TRBJ2-1|.|TRBV18
ASSPPVTYYNEQF
>.|TRBJ2-1|.|TRBV3-1
ASSLTSVREQF
>.|TRBJ2-7|.|TRBV11-3
ASSQVGAITSYEQY
>.|TRBJ2-7|.|TRBV28
ASSSGNSYEQY
>.|TRBJ2-7|TRBD2|TRBV5-4
ASSLDGLAGGPNEQY
>.|TRBJ2-2|.|TRBV29-1
SGEIGSGTGELF
>.|TRBJ2-7|.|TRBV9
ASSVVELSYEQY
>.|TRBJ2-1|.|TRBV18
ASSPTGSSYNEQF
>.|TRBJ2-1|.|TRBV5-1
ASSPELTITQGTRNEQF
>.|TRBJ2-3|.|TRBV18
ASSPSLTDTQY
>.|TRBJ2-3|.|TRBV29-1
SVATSAKGTDTQY
>.|TRBJ2-5|.|TRBV10-3
AISEAPRETQY
>.|TRBJ2-5|.|TRBV12-3/TRBV12-4
ASSSQYQETQY